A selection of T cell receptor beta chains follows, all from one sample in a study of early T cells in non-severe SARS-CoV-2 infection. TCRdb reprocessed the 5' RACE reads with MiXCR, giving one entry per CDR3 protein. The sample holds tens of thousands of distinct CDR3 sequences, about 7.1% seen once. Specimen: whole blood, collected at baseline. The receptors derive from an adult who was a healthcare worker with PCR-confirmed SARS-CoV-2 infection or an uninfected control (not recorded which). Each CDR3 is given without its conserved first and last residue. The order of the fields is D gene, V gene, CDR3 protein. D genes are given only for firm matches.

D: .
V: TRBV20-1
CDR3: SAWVRTDTQY

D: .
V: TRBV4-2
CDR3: ASSQDAGNSPLH

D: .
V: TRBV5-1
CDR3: ASSLAGLSPLH

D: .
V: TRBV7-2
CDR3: ASSPRFGTDTQY

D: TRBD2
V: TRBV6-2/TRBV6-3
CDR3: ASSYGGEGETQY

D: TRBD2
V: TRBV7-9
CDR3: ASRELAGATSSYNEQF

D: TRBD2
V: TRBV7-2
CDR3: ASSVGTSGGPQY

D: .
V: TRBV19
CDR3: ASSRGRGRNEQF

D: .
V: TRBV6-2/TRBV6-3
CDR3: ASSYRTEQY

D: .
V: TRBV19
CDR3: ASSTTGTVSYEQY

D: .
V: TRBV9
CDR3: ASSVGTGEQY

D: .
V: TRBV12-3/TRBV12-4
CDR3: ASSFLSRDWFEAF

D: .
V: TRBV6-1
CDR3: ASSEGSRRVYEQY

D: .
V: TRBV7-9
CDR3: ASSLGTAQETQY

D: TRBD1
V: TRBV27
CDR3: ATHPTGLGSYNEQF

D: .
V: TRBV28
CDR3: ASSLLRGSRF

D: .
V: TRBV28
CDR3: ASSPRPGEQF

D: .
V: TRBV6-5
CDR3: ASSYHRNSYEQY

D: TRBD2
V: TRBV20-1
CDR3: SATLPLAGSTDTQY

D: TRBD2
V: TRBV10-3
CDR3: AISPRGGEETQY

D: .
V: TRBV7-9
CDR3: ASSRSGGAPEAF

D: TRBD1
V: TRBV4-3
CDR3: ASSQELTGSRSYEQY

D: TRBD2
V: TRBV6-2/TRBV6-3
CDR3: ASSYLAGGFYNEQF

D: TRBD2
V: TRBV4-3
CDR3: ASSQEGLAGGLRTDTQY

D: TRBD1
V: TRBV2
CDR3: ASSPGQGLSDTQY

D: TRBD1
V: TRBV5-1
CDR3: ASSLGNAGQGMYEQY

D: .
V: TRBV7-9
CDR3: ASSLAGDRRYGYT

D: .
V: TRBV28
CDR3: ASTGYPGEQY

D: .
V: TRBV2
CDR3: ASSEPVQPQH

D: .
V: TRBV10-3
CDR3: AISTSQGYNEKLF

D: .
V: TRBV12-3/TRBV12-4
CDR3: ASTSFGQGKNIQY

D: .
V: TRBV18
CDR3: ATSSSRDNSPLH

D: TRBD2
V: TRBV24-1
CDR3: ATSDPTSGGASFYNEQF

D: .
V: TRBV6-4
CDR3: ASSDSVVGGPDTQY

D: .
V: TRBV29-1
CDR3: SVEGGAETQY

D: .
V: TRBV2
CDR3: ASSDLDLAYEQY

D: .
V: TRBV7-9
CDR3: ASSFVEGGYT

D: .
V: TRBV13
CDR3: ASSLVLNLGEQY

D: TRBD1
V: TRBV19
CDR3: ASNNRQGINQPQH

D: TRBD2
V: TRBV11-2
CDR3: ASSFLSGGTYNEQF

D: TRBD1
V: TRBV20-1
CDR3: SAYKAGQGVHSNQPQH

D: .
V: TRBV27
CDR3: ASRDAFSYEQY

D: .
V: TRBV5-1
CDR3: ASTIDTGHNSPLH

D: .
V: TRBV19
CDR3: ASSISAGQRNQPQH

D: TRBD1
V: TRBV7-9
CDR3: ASSLTGGDNNEQF

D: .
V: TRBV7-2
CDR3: ASSSRTRAYEQY

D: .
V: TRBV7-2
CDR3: ASSLVGQAYTGELF

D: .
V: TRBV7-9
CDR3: ASSLGGHQH

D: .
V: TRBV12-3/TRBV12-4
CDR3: ASSSGTMSAGEAF

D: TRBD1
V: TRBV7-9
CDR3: ASSLQGAPNTGELF

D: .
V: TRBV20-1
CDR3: SATRPGGLSYNEQF

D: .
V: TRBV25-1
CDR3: ASSEYGTGFTADEAF

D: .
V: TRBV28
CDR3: ASSLWVRAYEQY

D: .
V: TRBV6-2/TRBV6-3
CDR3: ASKGIGISRLNYGYT

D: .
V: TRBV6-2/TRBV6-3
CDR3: ASSSPPLAFQETQY